This T cell receptor (beta chain) was recovered during a study of early T cells in non-severe SARS-CoV-2 infection. Looking at the study overall: The sequenced material was bulk RNA from unsorted whole blood, and its chains were unpaired. Study-wide results and limits: Matching results from VDJdb favored anti-spike CD8 responses, leaving private and CD4 specificities undetected.

About this clonotype itself: What it binds is unknown.

V dropped 3 bases and J dropped 6; count of bases not matched to a gene: 7. The CDR3 has 13 residues. Germline V gene lookup returns CDR1 DFQATT and CDR2 SNEGSKA (reference sequence). Each cDNA molecule carried a unique molecular identifier. From the 5' RACE reads, TCRdb called clonotypes with MiXCR, one entry per CDR3 protein. Among approximately 76,000 distinct CDR3 sequences, over 12% were seen once, and the ten largest hold under 4%. The rearrangement links TRBV20-1 to TRBJ1-1; TRBD1 matches at 7 bases. This clonotype was obtained from an adult who was a healthcare worker with PCR-confirmed SARS-CoV-2 infection or an uninfected control (not recorded which). The specimen was whole blood. CDR3 nucleotides: TGCAGTGCTAGTAGACAGGGCAAGGCTGAAGCTTTCTTT. Translation gives CSASRQGKAEAFF.